The 5 T cell receptor beta chains in this list originate from one sample, sequenced in a study of OX40 agonist ivuxolimab in advanced cancers. Generated by immunoSEQ multiplex PCR, the TCRdb table keeps only in-frame clones and is missing some. Among about 93,000 clones listed, approximately 90% were seen once. The specimen was CD4+ or CD8+ T cells sorted from blood, collected in a trial of the OX40 agonist ivuxolimab. The origin of the receptors is an adult with an advanced solid tumor such as melanoma, head and neck, liver or kidney cancer.

The chain recombines TRBV5-5 with TRBJ2-1; no reliable D call. V lost 0 bases and J 4 bases, leaving 11 bases between the germline ends. Germline assignment: CDR1 SGHKS and CDR2 YYEKEE (reference sequence). This CDR3 region has 15 residues. The CDR3 is CASSLDGPDYNEQFF. The CDR3 nucleotides read TGTGCCAGCAGCTTGGACGGCCCTGATTACAATGAGCAGTTCTTC. The complete variable domain, with remaining parts taken from reference TRBV5-5 and TRBJ2-1, reads DAGVTQSPTHLIKTRGQQVTLRCSPISGHKSVSWYQQVLGQGPQFIFQYYEKEERGRGNFPDRFSARQFPNYSSELNVNALLLGDSALYLCASSLDGPDYNEQFFGPGTRLTVL.

A single count supports this clone. The rearrangement joins TRBV5-4 to TRBJ2-7; TRBD2 matches 11 bases. This CDR3 contains 17 residues. With V trimmed by 2 bases and J by 3 bases, 10 bases remained unmatched. Germline values: CDR1 SGHNT, CDR2 YYREEE (reference sequence). The DNA for the CDR3 is TGTGCCAGCAGCTTTACACGAGGACTAGCGGGTGGCTACGAGCAGTACTTC. This sequence encodes CASSFTRGLAGGYEQYF.

The chain has TRBV18 and TRBJ2-1; 12 positions match TRBD2. The CDR3 runs 18 residues. Losses at the gene ends were 6 bases for V and 7 bases for J; bases not matched to a gene: 16. CDR1 is KGHSH, CDR2 LQKENI, per germline. The CDR3 nucleotides are TGTGCCAGCTCTACCCTTCCCCCCAGGACTAGCGGGAAAAATGAGCAGTTCTTC. Translating gives CASSTLPPRTSGKNEQFF.

CDR3 protein: CASSLRDGLATDTQYF. CDR3 DNA: TGTGCCAGCAGCTTAAGAGATGGGTTAGCAACAGATACGCAGTATTTT. The V gene is TRBV5-6, the J gene TRBJ2-3; D is ambiguous. There are 16 residues in the CDR3. V shed 2 bases and J shed 3 bases, with 16 bases lying between them. The germline V gene has CDR1 SGHDT and CDR2 YYEEEE.

The CDR3 protein is CASSASGRTHEQYF. For the CDR3, the DNA is TGTGCCAGCAGCGCGAGCGGGAGAACCCACGAGCAGTACTTC. The rearrangement links TRBV5-6 to TRBJ2-7; 8 positions agree with TRBD2. The CDR3 runs 14 residues. J lost 5 bases, V lost 4 bases, and 8 bases had no gene match. Germline assignment: CDR1 SGHDT and CDR2 YYEEEE.